What follows are 21 T cell receptor beta chains derived from one specimen sequenced in a study of cytomegalovirus exposure and HLA in healthy donors. PCR employed 60 Vbeta and 13 Jbeta primers. TCRdb's table, derived via immunoSEQ multiplex PCR, lists solely in-frame clones and lacks some. The data show 150,000 to 200,000 clones, with more than 65% seen just once and roughly 6.5% held by the top ten. Sequencing used PBMCs. These receptors all come from a middle-aged man in good health and CMV-seropositive.

The chain carries TRBV19 and TRBJ1-4, with TRBD1 matching 10 bases. J was trimmed by 9 bases and V by 1 base; bases with no gene match: 8. The germline CDR1 and CDR2 sequences are LNHDA and SQIVND (reference sequence). The CDR3 has 16 residues. The CDR3 is CASSIAPGQGRKKLFF. The CDR3 DNA is TGTGCCAGTAGTATAGCCCCGGGACAGGGGAGGAAAAAACTGTTTTTT.

This chain links TRBV11-3 with TRBJ2-3, with 12 bases aligning to TRBD1. Germline V gene lookup returns CDR1 SGHNT and CDR2 YENEEA. CDR3 length: 14 residues. Trimming removed 5 bases from V and 6 bases from J; junction bases left unmatched: 3. CDR3 region: CASSPGQGADTQYF. CDR3 nucleotides: TGTGCCAGCAGCCCGGGACAGGGGGCTGATACGCAGTATTTT.

The chain recombines TRBV5-1 with TRBJ2-7; the D gene is possibly TRBD2 (6 bases). Germline values: CDR1 SGHRS, CDR2 YFSETQ. The CDR3 sequence is 17 residues long. V lost 0 bases, J lost 0 bases, and 16 bases lay in between. The CDR3 region has the DNA TGCGCCAGCAGCTTGGAGTTCCAGCGGGCATACTCCTACGAGCAGTACTTC. This gives the protein CASSLEFQRAYSYEQYF.

The chain employs TRBV5-1 and TRBJ2-5, with 10 positions matching TRBD2. The V gene end was trimmed by 4 bases and the J gene end by 1 base; junction bases not matched to a gene: 7. CDR3 size: 16 residues. The germline gives CDR1 SGHRS, CDR2 YFSETQ. CDR3 amino acids: CASSPRLAGAQETQYF. In DNA form, the CDR3 reads TGCGCCAGCAGCCCCAGGCTAGCGGGAGCCCAAGAGACCCAGTACTTC.

The V gene is TRBV29-1, the J gene TRBJ2-3; no reliable D call. V was pared by 1 base and J by 0 bases, with 8 bases between. The CDR3 loop spans 14 amino acids. In germline, CDR1 is SQVTM, CDR2 ANQGSEA. The CDR3 spells CSVEGQVSTDTQYF. The DNA for the CDR3 is TGCAGCGTTGAAGGTCAGGTTAGCACAGATACGCAGTATTTT.

The chain couples TRBV6-6 to TRBJ2-7; TRBD2 might be the D (5 bases). The CDR3 spans 12 residues. Trimming left V 7 bases short and J 6 bases short, with 13 bases between. Germline-derived CDR1 and CDR2 are MNHNY and SVGAGI (reference sequence). This CDR3 reads CASTSSLGEQYV. For the CDR3, the DNA is TGTGCCAGCACCTCTAGCCTGGGCGAGCAGTACGTC.

This clone was detected only once. The rearrangement joins TRBV19 to TRBJ2-5; perhaps TRBD1 as D (7 bases). Germline-derived CDR1 and CDR2 are LNHDA and SQIVND (reference sequence). V was pared by 3 bases and J by 7 bases, with 21 bases between. The CDR3 has 16 residues. Here the CDR3 reads CASSIVGRGDRRTQYF. The CDR3 DNA reads TGTGCCAGTAGTATCGTCGGCAGGGGGGACCGGCGGACCCAGTACTTC. Filled out from reference TRBV19 and TRBJ2-5, the complete variable domain reads DGGITQSPKYLFRKEGQNVTLSCEQNLNHDAMYWYRQDPGQGLRLIYYSQIVNDFQKGDIAEGYSVSREKKESFPLTVTSAQKNPTAFYLCASSIVGRGDRRTQYFGPGTRLLVL.

The chain uses TRBV9 and TRBJ1-3; 7 bases agree with TRBD1. V was clipped by 1 base and J by 2 bases; unmatched bases: 6. This CDR3 region has 16 residues. Germline values: CDR1 SGDLS, CDR2 YYNGEE. CDR3: CASSVYGTGAGNTIYF. CDR3 in DNA: TGTGCCAGCAGCGTATACGGTACAGGGGCTGGAAACACCATATATTTT.

The rearrangement joins TRBV10-3 to TRBJ1-2, with D hard to call. V was shortened by 4 bases and J by 4 bases, with 10 bases between the two germline ends. Looked up from germline, CDR1 is ENHRY and CDR2 is SYGVKD. The CDR3 extends over 13 amino acids. The CDR3 sequence: CAISAGISYGYTF. The CDR3 DNA sequence: TGTGCCATCAGTGCCGGGATTAGCTATGGCTACACCTTC.

The chain combines TRBV7-7 with TRBJ2-5; TRBD2 agrees at 8 bases. The V gene's germline CDR1 is SSHAT and CDR2 FNYEAQ (reference sequence). There are 18 residues in the CDR3. With 5 bases clipped from V and 0 bases from J, the junction kept 14 bases outside the gene matches. DNA of the CDR3: TGTGCCAGCAGCCCCGTTGGGCGGGGGGATTCGTACCAAGAGACCCAGTACTTC. It encodes CASSPVGRGDSYQETQYF.

V gene TRBV15 combines with J gene TRBJ2-5; D remains unclear. From germline, CDR1 is LNHNV and CDR2 YYDKDF (reference sequence). Between the trimmed V and J ends, which lost 8 bases and 5 bases, there was a span of 12 bases. The CDR3 is made up of 12 amino acids. The CDR3 spells CATSGPEETQYF. CDR3 DNA sequence: TGTGCCACCTCTGGGCCAGAGGAGACCCAGTACTTC.

The chain recombines TRBV21-1 with TRBJ2-5; TRBD2, the D gene given by the table, was not confirmed from the DNA. TRBV21-1 is shown as a pseudogene. The CDR3 is made up of 14 amino acids. CDR3 loop: CASSAKVERETQYF. CDR3 DNA: TGTGCCAGCTCGGCCAAGGTGGAGCGAGAGACCCAGTACTTC.

The chain carries TRBV27 and TRBJ1-2; 8 bases are a match to TRBD1. The CDR3 has 12 residues. J lost 6 bases, V lost 4 bases, and 1 base had no gene match. Germline lookup yields CDR1 MNHEY and CDR2 SMNVEV (reference sequence). The CDR3 DNA reads TGTGCCAGCAGTTCAGGGGGCGATGGCTACACCTTC. It yields the protein CASSSGGDGYTF.

The chain carries TRBV2 and TRBJ2-7; D gene uncertain. Germline CDR1 reads SNHLY; CDR2 reads FYNNEI. The CDR3 extends over 11 amino acids. V lost 2 bases, J lost 4 bases, and 3 bases lay in between. Here the CDR3 reads CASSEHYEQYF. For the CDR3, the DNA is TGTGCCAGCAGTGAACATTACGAGCAGTACTTC.

This chain connects TRBV20-1 to TRBJ2-4; D gene ambiguous. V gave up 6 bases and J gave up 7 bases, with 10 bases separating them. Germline assignment: CDR1 DFQATT and CDR2 SNEGSKA (reference sequence). This CDR3 comprises 11 residues. CDR3 residues: CSAWLHNIQYF. CDR3 DNA sequence: TGCAGTGCATGGCTTCATAACATTCAGTACTTC.

The chain employs TRBV7-9 and TRBJ2-2, with 8 bases identical to TRBD1. Germline V gives CDR1 SEHNR, CDR2 FQNEAQ (reference sequence). The CDR3 spans 14 residues. Trimming cost V 4 bases and J 7 bases; bases outside gene matches: 5. The CDR3 protein is CASSSGQAGGELFF. CDR3 in DNA: TGTGCCAGCAGCTCGGGACAGGCGGGCGGGGAGCTGTTTTTT. Drawing the rest from reference TRBV7-9 and TRBJ2-2, the complete variable domain is DTGVSQNPRHKITKRGQNVTFRCDPISEHNRLYWYRQTLGQGPEFLTYFQNEAQLEKSRLLSDRFSAERPKGSFSTLEIQRTEQGDSAMYLCASSSGQAGGELFFGEGSRLTVL.

The chain uses TRBV4-1 and TRBJ2-1, with 7 bases fitting TRBD1. Losses at the gene ends were 3 bases for V and 7 bases for J; bases not matched to a gene: 3. Germline values: CDR1 MGHRA, CDR2 YSYEKL. There are 13 residues in the CDR3. CDR3 sequence: CASSQTGPNEQFF. CDR3 sequence (DNA): TGCGCCAGCAGCCAGACAGGGCCGAATGAGCAGTTCTTC.

The chain's CDR3 is CASRLDSSTNEKLFF. CDR3 nucleotides: TGTGCCAGCAGATTGGACAGTTCAACTAATGAAAAACTGTTTTTT. This rearrangement joins TRBV6-1 to TRBJ1-4; D perhaps matches TRBD1 (6 bases). CDR3 length: 15 residues. Trimming removed 6 bases from V and 0 bases from J, with 11 bases in between. The V gene's germline CDR1 is MNHNS and CDR2 SASEGT.

The rearrangement links TRBV27 to TRBJ2-7, with D tentatively TRBD1 (5 bases). CDR1 MNHEY and CDR2 SMNVEV come from the germline V gene (reference sequence). V dropped 5 bases and J dropped 6 bases, with 20 bases sitting between them. This CDR3 comprises 15 residues. CDR3 loop: CASSPLSAAGSEQYF. CDR3 nucleotides: TGTGCCAGCAGTCCACTTTCGGCGGCAGGGTCCGAGCAGTACTTC.

The V call is TRBV6-1, the J call TRBJ1-2; the match to TRBD1 covers 7 bases. Trimming cost V 6 bases and J 8 bases; bases outside gene matches: 9. The CDR3 consists of 13 residues. Germline CDR1 MNHNS, CDR2 SASEGT. The CDR3 coding sequence is TGTGCCAGCAGGACGTACGACAGGGACGGCTACACCTTC. Residues: CASRTYDRDGYTF.

The J gene is TRBJ2-2, the V gene TRBV5-1, with D perhaps TRBD2 (6 bases). The germline gives CDR1 SGHRS, CDR2 YFSETQ. The CDR3 covers 14 residues. V gave up 7 bases and J gave up 3 bases, with 13 bases separating them. The CDR3 coding sequence is TGCGCCAGCGAACGGGAGTCTCACACCGGGGAGCTGTTTTTT. Translated, it gives CASERESHTGELFF.